Following are 15 T cell receptor beta chains from one sample sequenced in a study of blood T cell repertoires in COVID-19. Generated by immunoSEQ multiplex PCR, the TCRdb table keeps only in-frame clones and is missing some. Of about 290,000 clones in the sample, under 90% were seen once. Sequencing used PBMCs or T cells enriched from blood (not recorded which). The source is a woman in her thirties or forties who had recovered from COVID-19.

As DNA, the CDR3 is TGTGCCAGCAGACCTACAGGGACCTATGGCTACACCTTC. Its translation: CASRPTGTYGYTF. The V gene is TRBV5-6, the J gene TRBJ1-2, with a weak D call TRBD1 (6 bases). CDR3 length equals 13 residues. Looked up from germline, CDR1 is SGHDT and CDR2 is YYEEEE. The V end was cut by 5 bases, the J end by 4 bases, with 12 bases between.

The genes are TRBV7-9 and TRBJ1-4; no firm D call. CDR1 and CDR2 from the germline V gene are SEHNR and FQNEAQ (reference sequence). This CDR3 has 15 residues. V lost 5 bases, J lost 0 bases, and 10 bases lay in between. DNA for the CDR3: TGTGCCAGCAGCCGCCGCGGAGCAACTAATGAAAAACTGTTTTTT. It yields the protein CASSRRGATNEKLFF.

The chain carries TRBV7-9 and TRBJ1-2; 8 bases are shared with TRBD1. Germline CDR1 and CDR2: SEHNR and FQNEAQ (reference sequence). The CDR3 is 15 residues long. The V segment lost 1 base and the J segment 3 bases; nucleotides outside the gene matches: 4. Here the CDR3 reads CASSLVSGGDYGYTF. In nucleotides, the CDR3 is TGTGCCAGCAGCTTAGTATCAGGGGGCGACTATGGCTACACCTTC.

This clone was recorded only once. The genes are TRBV20-1 and TRBJ1-6; 7 bases align to TRBD1. The CDR3 runs 15 residues. The ends lost 3 bases at V and 10 bases at J; junction bases unmatched: 12. Germline V lookup: CDR1 DFQATT, CDR2 SNEGSKA (reference sequence). CDR3 residues: CSASLSTGVKSPLHF. Written as DNA, the CDR3 is TGCAGTGCTAGTTTAAGTACAGGGGTAAAATCACCCCTCCACTTT.

This clone was seen only once. V gene TRBV19 combines with J gene TRBJ1-5, with 7 bases that match TRBD1. In germline, CDR1 is LNHDA, CDR2 SQIVND (reference sequence). After removal of 6 bases from V and 0 bases from J, the junction contained 11 bases not matched to a gene. The CDR3 loop spans 17 amino acids. CDR3 sequence: CASRVRDSLGSNQPQHF. In nucleotides, the CDR3 is TGTGCCAGTAGGGTCCGGGACAGTTTAGGTAGCAATCAGCCCCAGCATTTT.

The chain employs TRBV20-1 and TRBJ1-2; D is unresolved. Germline V gene sequence: CDR1 DFQATT, CDR2 SNEGSKA (reference sequence). The CDR3 is made up of 16 amino acids. V was pared by 3 bases and J by 1 base, with 18 bases between. CDR3 residues: CSASGTTTTLNYGYTF. In DNA, the CDR3 is TGCAGTGCTAGTGGTACTACGACGACCCTTAACTATGGCTACACCTTC.

CDR3 bases: TGTGCCTGGAGGGGGACAGGGGTGGGGAATTCACCCCTCCACTTT. Translation gives CAWRGTGVGNSPLHF. This chain connects TRBV30 to TRBJ1-6, with 10 positions matching TRBD1. This CDR3 comprises 15 residues. The V gene's germline CDR1 is GTSNPN and CDR2 SVGIG (reference sequence). J gave up 7 bases and V 3 bases, and 6 bases lay outside the gene matches. The full variable domain, its missing parts supplied by reference TRBV30 and TRBJ1-6, is SQTIHQWPATLVQPVGSPLSLECTVEGTSNPNLYWYRQAAGRGLQLLFYSVGIGQISSEVPQNLSASRPQDRQFILSSKKLLLSDSGFYLCAWRGTGVGNSPLHFGNGTRLTVT.

This chain uses TRBV2 with TRBJ1-5, with TRBD1 matching over 8 bases. V gave up 6 bases and J gave up 6 bases; unmatched junction bases: 4. Germline V gene lookup returns CDR1 SNHLY and CDR2 FYNNEI. This CDR3 region has 13 residues. The CDR3 nucleotides read TGTGCCAGCAGCGGACAGGGTGCTCAGCCCCAGCATTTT. Translating gives CASSGQGAQPQHF.

CDR3 sequence (DNA): TGTGCCAGCAGTTTACAGGGTACGATGAACACTGAAGCTTTCTTT. It encodes CASSLQGTMNTEAFF. V usage is TRBV27 and J usage is TRBJ1-1; D is possibly TRBD1 (5 bases). CDR1 MNHEY and CDR2 SMNVEV come from the germline V gene (reference sequence). Trimming stripped 2 bases from V and 0 bases from J, with 10 bases between. The CDR3 is made up of 15 amino acids.

The chain recombines TRBV9 with TRBJ1-6; D remains ambiguous. This CDR3 comprises 17 residues. Per germline, CDR1 SGDLS and CDR2 YYNGEE. With 3 bases removed from V and 7 bases from J, the gap between germline ends came to 20 bases. The CDR3 DNA reads TGTGCCAGCAGCGCTCCCCTACGAGGGAAGGGAAATTCACCCCTCCACTTT. It specifies CASSAPLRGKGNSPLHF.

J is TRBJ2-5 and V is TRBV5-1, with D possibly TRBD2 on 6 matching bases. Trimming removed 0 bases at V and 1 base at J, with 10 bases between. This CDR3 contains 15 residues. Germline values: CDR1 SGHRS, CDR2 YFSETQ. CDR3 amino acids: CASSLVGGTQETQYF. The CDR3 nucleotides read TGCGCCAGCAGCTTGGTTGGGGGGACCCAAGAGACCCAGTACTTC.

The chain has TRBV2 and TRBJ1-4; 9 bases line up with TRBD1. CDR1 is SNHLY, CDR2 FYNNEI, per germline. The CDR3 sequence is 16 residues long. With 2 bases clipped from V and 5 bases from J, the junction kept 6 bases outside the gene matches. This CDR3 is CASSEWETGGNEKLFF. The CDR3 DNA follows: TGTGCCAGCAGTGAATGGGAGACAGGGGGGAATGAAAAACTGTTTTTT. The variable domain in full, completed from reference TRBV2 and TRBJ1-4, reads EPEVTQTPSHQVTQMGQEVILRCVPISNHLYFYWYRQILGQKVEFLVSFYNNEISEKSEIFDDQFSVERPDGSNFTLKIRSTKLEDSAMYFCASSEWETGGNEKLFFGSGTQLSVL.

The chain has TRBV19 and TRBJ1-6; D is unresolved. V dropped 8 bases and J dropped 6 bases, with 11 bases sitting between them. The CDR3 length is 13 residues. The V gene's germline CDR1 is LNHDA and CDR2 SQIVND (reference sequence). The CDR3 is CASQTVSNSPLHF. The CDR3 DNA sequence: TGTGCCAGTCAAACAGTCTCTAATTCACCCCTCCACTTT.

CDR3 residues: CASSVDRMNTEAFF. The CDR3, as DNA: TGCGCCAGCAGCGTGGACAGGATGAACACTGAAGCTTTCTTT. The chain recombines TRBV5-1 with TRBJ1-1; 7 nucleotides align to TRBD1. Germline V gene data show CDR1 as SGHRS and CDR2 as YFSETQ. CDR3 length equals 14 residues. The trim removed 4 bases at V and 0 bases at J, leaving 3 bases unmatched.

This chain connects TRBV6-4 to TRBJ1-2; 8 nucleotides agree with TRBD1. V was clipped by 6 bases and J by 1 base; unmatched bases: 7. Germline loops: CDR1 MRHNA, CDR2 SNTAGT. CDR3 length equals 15 residues. The CDR3 DNA follows: TGTGCCAGCAGCCCGGACAGGGCGATTAACTATGGCTACACCTTC. Residues: CASSPDRAINYGYTF.